The 22 T cell receptor beta chains below come from one sample, sequenced in a study of blood T cell repertoires in COVID-19. Some clones are missing from TCRdb's copy, which holds only in-frame ones; the method was immunoSEQ multiplex PCR. The table includes around 300,000 clones, 90% detected once. Sequencing used PBMCs or T cells enriched from blood (not recorded which). The source of these receptors is a woman under 30 with acute COVID-19.

V usage is TRBV27 and J usage is TRBJ1-4; tentatively, D is TRBD1 (5 bases). Germline V CDR1 and CDR2: MNHEY, SMNVEV (reference sequence). Trimming cost V 5 bases and J 7 bases, with 14 bases left between them. The CDR3 loop spans 14 amino acids. The CDR3 nucleotides are TGTGCCAGCAGTCCCTTGGGGCCCCGTGAAAAACTGTTTTTT. Amino acids: CASSPLGPREKLFF.

The chain is built from TRBV11-2 and TRBJ2-1, with 9 nucleotides matching TRBD2. The germline V gene has CDR1 SGHAT and CDR2 FQNNGV. V lost 5 bases and J lost 0; bases outside the gene matches: 8. CDR3 size: 17 residues. The CDR3 loop is CASSPRGGLSSYNEQFF. CDR3 sequence (DNA): TGTGCCAGCAGCCCGCGGGGGGGCCTCAGCTCCTACAATGAGCAGTTCTTC. Full variable domain (missing parts from reference TRBV11-2 and TRBJ2-1): EAGVAQSPRYKIIEKRQSVAFWCNPISGHATLYWYQQILGQGPKLLIQFQNNGVVDDSQLPKDRFSAERLKGVDSTLKIQPAKLEDSAVYLCASSPRGGLSSYNEQFFGPGTRLTVL.

The V and J genes are TRBV19 and TRBJ2-1, with a weak D call TRBD2 (6 bases). Germline CDR1 is LNHDA and CDR2 is SQIVND (reference sequence). This CDR3 has 15 residues. Trimming cost V 2 bases and J 3 bases, with 11 bases left between them. CDR3 residues: CASSITGELYNEQFF. In nucleotides, the CDR3 is TGTGCCAGTAGTATAACGGGGGAGCTCTACAATGAGCAGTTCTTC.

A word on this clone: This specimen includes other DNA sequences encoding the same CDR3. The CDR3 here is CSVTGNTEAFF. The CDR3 bases are TGCAGCGTGACAGGGAACACTGAAGCTTTCTTT. The J gene is TRBJ1-1, the V gene TRBV29-1; possibly TRBD1 for D (6 bases). This CDR3 comprises 11 residues. Germline CDR1 reads SQVTM; CDR2 reads ANQGSEA. Trimming removed 6 bases from V and 1 base from J, with 6 bases in between. The complete variable domain, with remaining parts taken from reference TRBV29-1 and TRBJ1-1, reads SAVISQKPSRDICQRGTSLTIQCQVDSQVTMMFWYRQQPGQSLTLIATANQGSEATYESGFVIDKFPISRPNLTFSTLTVSNMSPEDSSIYLCSVTGNTEAFFGQGTRLTVV.

The genes are TRBV11-2 and TRBJ1-1; D is ambiguous. Trimming took off 5 bases at V and 1 base at J, with 8 bases between the two ends. The CDR3 is 13 residues long. CDR1 and CDR2 from the germline V gene are SGHAT and FQNNGV. The CDR3 loop reads CASSLWPNTEAFF. DNA of the CDR3: TGTGCCAGCAGCCTGTGGCCGAACACTGAAGCTTTCTTT.

V gene TRBV3-1 (or the pseudogene TRBV3-2) combines with J gene TRBJ1-4; TRBD1 aligns across 9 bases. Germline CDR1 LGHDT, CDR2 YNNKEL (reference sequence). The length of the CDR3 is 15 residues. The J segment lost 7 bases and the V segment lost 3 bases, leaving 6 bases of the junction unmatched. Written as DNA, the CDR3 is TGTGCCAGCAGCCACGGACAGGGGAAAGGTGAAAAACTGTTTTTT. It encodes CASSHGQGKGEKLFF.

The gene calls are TRBV6-5 and TRBJ2-2; 8 bases match TRBD2. Germline V CDR1 and CDR2: MNHEY, SVGAGI. This CDR3 comprises 15 residues. J was trimmed by 2 bases and V by 8 bases; bases with no gene match: 7. For the CDR3, the DNA is TGTGCCAGCCAAGGGGGACTAGAAAACACCGGGGAGCTGTTTTTT. The encoded protein is CASQGGLENTGELFF.

In its sample, this clone was seen a few times. CDR3 protein: CASSFGQGGYEQYF. In DNA, the CDR3 is TGTGCCAGCAGTTTTGGACAGGGGGGATACGAGCAGTACTTC. The V and J genes are TRBV27 and TRBJ2-7; 10 bases match TRBD1. Germline CDR1 is MNHEY and CDR2 is SMNVEV (reference sequence). Trimming removed 3 bases from V and 4 bases from J; junction bases left unmatched: 3. CDR3 size: 14 residues.

J is TRBJ1-5 and V is TRBV19, with 8 bases aligning to TRBD1. The ends lost 4 bases at V and 4 bases at J; junction bases unmatched: 9. Germline loops: CDR1 LNHDA, CDR2 SQIVND (reference sequence). The CDR3 runs to 16 residues. Written as DNA, the CDR3 is TGTGCCAGTAGTACCGGCGGACAGGGAGGGAATCAGCCCCAGCATTTT. Its protein is CASSTGGQGGNQPQHF.

CDR3 DNA sequence: TGTGCCAGCAGCCGGACAGGACCTAATGAAAAACTGTTTTTT. Encoded protein: CASSRTGPNEKLFF. The chain uses TRBV7-9 and TRBJ1-4, with 7 bases fitting TRBD1. The trim removed 5 bases at V and 3 bases at J, leaving 3 bases unmatched. Germline V gives CDR1 SEHNR, CDR2 FQNEAQ (reference sequence). The CDR3 runs to 14 residues. Supplemented by reference TRBV7-9 and TRBJ1-4, the full variable domain reads DTGVSQNPRHKITKRGQNVTFRCDPISEHNRLYWYRQTLGQGPEFLTYFQNEAQLEKSRLLSDRFSAERPKGSFSTLEIQRTEQGDSAMYLCASSRTGPNEKLFFGSGTQLSVL.

This clone was observed a few times. J is TRBJ1-5 and V is TRBV28; D ambiguous. The ends were cut back, 6 bases at V and 8 bases at J, with 11 bases in the middle. This CDR3 has 12 amino acids. CDR1 and CDR2 from the germline V gene are MDHEN and SYDVKM. The CDR3 nucleotides are TGTGCCAGCAGCCGTGCCCCGGAGCCCCAGCATTTT. It is translated as CASSRAPEPQHF.

As for this clone: The sample carries other DNA sequences with the same CDR3. The rearrangement links TRBV29-1 to TRBJ1-3, with 7 bases aligning to TRBD1. The V segment lost 6 bases and the J segment 0 bases; nucleotides outside the gene matches: 5. Per the germline V gene, CDR1 is SQVTM and CDR2 is ANQGSEA. This CDR3 has 14 residues. In nucleotides, the CDR3 is TGCAGCGTAAGGGACAGTCTCTCTGGAAACACCATATATTTT. It specifies CSVRDSLSGNTIYF.

The chain combines TRBV5-1 with TRBJ1-4; D remains unclear. V was clipped by 4 bases and J by 3 bases, with 16 bases between them. Germline CDR1 and CDR2: SGHRS and YFSETQ. The CDR3 loop spans 16 amino acids. CDR3 amino acids: CASSPGVRAANEKLFF. CDR3 nucleotides: TGCGCCAGCAGCCCGGGAGTACGTGCGGCTAATGAAAAACTGTTTTTT.

The rearrangement joins TRBV29-1 to TRBJ1-1; TRBD1 matches at 7 bases. Germline V gene lookup returns CDR1 SQVTM and CDR2 ANQGSEA. V dropped 6 bases and J dropped 4; count of bases not matched to a gene: 5. This CDR3 is 12 amino acids long. CDR3 sequence (DNA): TGCAGCGTCGCTGACAGGGCCACTGAAGCTTTCTTT. Translated: CSVADRATEAFF. Based on the CDR3 plus reference TRBV29-1 and TRBJ1-1, the full variable domain is SAVISQKPSRDICQRGTSLTIQCQVDSQVTMMFWYRQQPGQSLTLIATANQGSEATYESGFVIDKFPISRPNLTFSTLTVSNMSPEDSSIYLCSVADRATEAFFGQGTRLTVV.

This chain joins TRBV7-3 and TRBJ2-3, with 7 bases aligning to TRBD2. This CDR3 contains 15 residues. Germline trimming cut 3 bases from V and 4 bases from J; bases unmatched to any gene: 7. Germline CDR1 SGHTA, CDR2 FQGTGA. CDR3 amino acids: CASSFRAGVSDTQYF. CDR3 nucleotide sequence: TGTGCCAGCAGCTTTCGGGCGGGAGTGTCAGATACGCAGTATTTT.

The chain combines TRBV4-1 with TRBJ2-7, with 7 bases that match TRBD2. After removal of 0 bases from V and 6 bases from J, the junction contained 14 bases not matched to a gene. Germline V gene sequence: CDR1 MGHRA, CDR2 YSYEKL. This CDR3 contains 17 residues. The CDR3 loop reads CASSQDGRGREHPEQYF. The CDR3 DNA sequence: TGCGCCAGCAGCCAAGATGGGAGGGGCAGGGAACACCCCGAGCAGTACTTC.

This clone was seen more than once but under ten times. The gene calls are TRBV7-3 and TRBJ1-5; maybe TRBD1 (5 bases). This CDR3 has 14 residues. Germline CDR1 and CDR2: SGHTA and FQGTGA. V shed 5 bases and J shed 0 bases, with 8 bases lying between them. The CDR3 protein is CASSETASNQPQHF. As DNA, the CDR3 is TGTGCCAGCAGCGAGACAGCTAGCAATCAGCCCCAGCATTTT.

The chain has TRBV7-9 and TRBJ2-7; 7 positions match TRBD1. The CDR3 extends over 12 amino acids. With V trimmed by 8 bases and J by 2 bases, 3 bases remained unmatched. Germline CDR1 SEHNR, CDR2 FQNEAQ (reference sequence). The CDR3 spells CASGQGAYEQYF. CDR3 bases: TGTGCCAGCGGGCAGGGGGCCTACGAGCAGTACTTC.

The V call is TRBV10-3, the J call TRBJ1-3, with a possible D match to TRBD1 (5 bases). Germline CDR1 is ENHRY and CDR2 is SYGVKD. The V gene lost 6 bases and the J gene lost 4 bases, with 16 bases spanning the gap. The CDR3 runs to 15 residues. CDR3 nucleotide sequence: TGTGCCATCAGCTGGACAAGTACTCTCGGAAACACCATATATTTT. It translates to CAISWTSTLGNTIYF.

This chain joins TRBV20-1 and TRBJ1-6, with TRBD1 matching 8 bases. The CDR3 runs to 16 residues. The J segment lost 7 bases and the V segment lost 3 bases, leaving 11 bases of the junction unmatched. The germline V gene has CDR1 DFQATT and CDR2 SNEGSKA (reference sequence). In DNA, the CDR3 is TGCAGTGCTAGTGTTTCGCAGGGGGCGCGGAATTCACCCCTCCACTTT. Translation gives CSASVSQGARNSPLHF.

V and J are TRBV28 and TRBJ1-2; D is perhaps TRBD1 (6 bases). CDR1 MDHEN and CDR2 SYDVKM come from the germline V gene. The CDR3 is 12 amino acids. Trimming stripped 5 bases from V and 8 bases from J, with 12 bases between. This CDR3 reads CASSGQGTGYTF. The CDR3 DNA reads TGTGCCAGCAGTGGGCAGGGGACCGGCTACACCTTC.

The genes are TRBV7-8 and TRBJ2-1; TRBD1 aligns across 11 bases. This CDR3 contains 17 residues. Losses at the gene ends were 5 bases for V and 4 bases for J; bases not matched to a gene: 10. Germline V lookup: CDR1 SGHVS, CDR2 FQNEAQ. The CDR3 bases are TGTGCCAGCAGCGCACTCTCCGGGACAGGGGGTTACAATGAGCAGTTCTTC. Translated, it gives CASSALSGTGGYNEQFF.